Here is one T cell receptor beta chain with its context. CDR1 is SGHRS, CDR2 YFSETQ, per germline. The CDR3 is 16 residues long. These data belong to a study of shared T cell receptors in the human thymus. TCRdb's table, derived via immunoSEQ multiplex PCR, lists solely in-frame clones and lacks some. This repertoire shows hundreds of thousands of clones, around nine tenths found once; its top ten account for 0.0085% to 0.012%. This same sample was also taken into another study, of human thymus T cells. That source adds: It was healthy Finnish infants having corrective surgery for congenital heart defects who were the donors. Corrective cardiac operations yielded the resected thymus tissue. Seemingly biased V and J gene usage marked thymic and blood repertoires.

The clonotype was recovered from a boy under three years old with a congenital heart defect. The gene calls are TRBV5-1 and TRBJ2-5, with 9 bases that match TRBD2. The DNA matches TRBJ2-7 better at its end, which makes the J call doubtful. Input material: thymocytes. The DNA for the CDR3 is TGCGCCAGCAGCTTGGTGGGGCGGGAGGGCCCTTACGAGCAGTACTTC. This sequence encodes CASSLVGREGPYEQYF.